Listed below are T cell receptor beta chains from one sample, sequenced in a study of PD-1 and CTLA-4 blockade in melanoma. Generated by immunoSEQ multiplex PCR, the TCRdb table keeps only in-frame clones and is missing some. This table holds 15,000 to 20,000 clones, around 72% found once. Material: CD8+ T cells from peripheral blood, obtained before anti-PD-1 treatment. The source of these receptors is a human donor with melanoma. The CDR3 runs from the conserved cysteine through the conserved F or W. The order of the fields is J gene, clone size, V gene, D gene, CDR3 DNA, CDR3 protein. D genes are given only for firm matches. Rows give clone size only sometimes, using once, few, many, or a class for an expanded clone.

>TRBJ2-4|.|TRBV19|TRBD2
TGTGCCAGTAGTATTACGCGGGAGGGCCTTGCCAAAAACATTCAGTACTTC
CASSITREGLAKNIQYF
>TRBJ2-7|.|TRBV27|TRBD2
TGTGCCAGCAGCCCCCTCCGGGGGGAAAGCTCCTACGAGCAGTACTTC
CASSPLRGESSYEQYF
>TRBJ2-2|.|TRBV7-8|.
TGTGCCAGCAGCTTAGCGAGGGGGTTACCCGGGGAGCTGTTTTTT
CASSLARGLPGELFF
>TRBJ2-7|.|TRBV27|.
TGTGCCAGCAGTTTCAGGGTGGAGTGGGAGCAGTACTTC
CASSFRVEWEQYF
>TRBJ2-2|.|TRBV14|.
TGTGCCAGCAGCCAGGGGAATACCGGGGAGCTGTTTTTT
CASSQGNTGELFF
>TRBJ2-5|once|TRBV9|TRBD2
TGTGCCAGCAGCTCCCCGGGGGGCCAAGAGACCCAGTACTTC
CASSSPGGQETQYF
>TRBJ1-2|.|TRBV7-9|TRBD1
TGTGCCAGCAGCTTAGAGACAGGGTACTATGGCTACACCTTC
CASSLETGYYGYTF
>TRBJ2-7|few|TRBV7-8|.
TGTGCCAGCAGCGAATCACACGGGGCAGGCTACGAGCAGTACTTC
CASSESHGAGYEQYF
>TRBJ2-1|.|TRBV5-1|.
TGCGCCAGCAGCTTCGAAGGTTTTGGGGCTTTGGGGAATGAGCAGTTCTTC
CASSFEGFGALGNEQFF
>TRBJ1-4|.|TRBV5-6|.
TGTGCCAGCAACCAAATGGGTCGGACACTTGCAACTAATGAAAAACTGTTTTTT
CASNQMGRTLATNEKLFF
>TRBJ2-1|few|TRBV7-9|TRBD2
TGTGCCAGCAGCTTAGAAGGACTAGCGGGCTCGCTTGAGCAGTTCTTC
CASSLEGLAGSLEQFF
>TRBJ1-2|.|TRBV5-5|TRBD1
TGTGCCAGCAGCCTCCGGGACAGGACGTATGGCTACACCTTC
CASSLRDRTYGYTF
>TRBJ2-1|.|TRBV5-6|TRBD2
TGTGCCAGCAGCTCCCCGACTAGCGAGTACAATGAGCAGTTCTTC
CASSSPTSEYNEQFF
>TRBJ1-2|.|TRBV19|TRBD1
TGTGCCAGCGTTTCGAGGAGGGGGCACTATGGCTACACCTTC
CASVSRRGHYGYTF
>TRBJ1-2|.|TRBV7-8|TRBD1
TGTGCCAGCAGCTTAGGGCAGGGGGCGGTCTATGGCTACACCTTC
CASSLGQGAVYGYTF
>TRBJ1-1|.|TRBV5-1|.
TGCGCCAGCAGCTTGGGTGATAGCGCGACTGAAGCTTTCTTT
CASSLGDSATEAFF
>TRBJ2-2|few|TRBV6-5|.
TGTGCCAGCAGTTACTCCCCTTCTGGCGGGGAGCTGTTTTTT
CASSYSPSGGELFF
>TRBJ2-6|.|TRBV5-4|.
TGTGCCAGCTTCACCGCCGGCTCTGGGGCCAACGTCCCGACTTTC
CASFTAGSGANVPTF
>TRBJ2-1|few|TRBV9|TRBD1
TGTGCCAGCAGCGCCTTCGGGACAGGGAAATACAATGAGCAGTTCTTC
CASSAFGTGKYNEQFF
>TRBJ2-7|.|TRBV6-6|TRBD2
TGTGCCAGCAGTGTTCGGACTAGCGGGAGTAATACGCAGTACTTC
CASSVRTSGSNTQYF
>TRBJ1-2|.|TRBV6-6|TRBD1
TGTGCCATCCAAGGCAGGGGGCGTCCAAGTGGCTACACCTTC
CAIQGRGRPSGYTF
>TRBJ1-3|few|TRBV29-1|.
TGCAGCGTTGACGGTGCCGGAAACACCATATATTTT
CSVDGAGNTIYF